This entry features one TCR beta chain sequence. Its antigen is currently unknown. The data were obtained in a study of cytomegalovirus exposure and HLA in healthy donors. Study context: A subsequent analysis reported that the 120 or so validation repertoires were produced on the same platform that had also been used for the roughly 700 first-cohort repertoires. Findings and caveats of the study: Three CMV-associated chains proved CMV antigen-specific in vitro. Among TCR beta chains, those listed as cytomegalovirus-associated numbered some 160. A subsequent analysis found that TCR clusters from the first cohort also tended to co-occur in the 120 validation repertoires, with about 95% of cluster scores above 0.

The protocol was immunoSEQ multiplex PCR, while the TCRdb copy is restricted to in-frame clones and leaves out a portion. The sample has around 110,000 clones, about 88% seen once; the top ten hold 1.5% to 2%. This CDR3 is built from 17 residues. V was pared by 0 bases and J by 3 bases, with 14 bases between. The germline V gene has CDR1 SEHNR and CDR2 FQNEAQ (reference sequence). This clonotype was sampled from a woman between 18 and 29 years old in good health and CMV-seropositive. Specimen: PBMCs. The gene calls are TRBV7-9 and TRBJ2-2; TRBD2 is a possible D gene (5 bases). In DNA form, the CDR3 reads TGTGCCAGCAGCTTAGCGGGCGCCGGGGAAGACACCGGGGAGCTGTTTTTT. Translated, it gives CASSLAGAGEDTGELFF.